One TCR beta chain is described in this entry. This sample was included in a study of cytomegalovirus exposure and HLA in healthy donors. The PCR employed 60 Vbeta primers together with 13 Jbeta primers. TCRdb's copy holds only in-frame clones and misses some; the assay was immunoSEQ multiplex PCR. The sample holds some 170,000 clones, around 80% seen once. The CDR3 has 13 residues. Germline V gene lookup returns CDR1 MNHEY and CDR2 SVGAGI. The ends were cut back, 6 bases at V and 4 bases at J, with 13 bases in the middle. The sample consisted of PBMCs. The rearrangement joins TRBV6-5 to TRBJ2-7; D possibly corresponds to TRBD2 (6 bases). This clonotype was sampled from a woman aged 55-69 years in good health and CMV-seropositive. DNA for the CDR3: TGTGCCAGCAGGGCGGCGGGAACTTACGAGCAGTACTTC. Translated: CASRAAGTYEQYF.